This TCR beta chain was captured in a study of blood T cell repertoires in COVID-19. Study-level background: COVID-19 samples collected from the United States, Italy and Spain covered acute and convalescent phases.

Per the study methods: Counts of nucleated cells, estimated from reference gene primer amplification, were obtained. Profiled with immunoSEQ multiplex PCR; TCRdb holds only in-frame clones, not every one. The V and J calls and the clone size are those of that table, but D and trimming were determined from the DNA. The sample includes 140,000 or so clones, 75% to 90% of them seen just once. Per germline, CDR1 SGHAT and CDR2 FQDESV (reference sequence). This CDR3 contains 15 residues. V dropped 4 bases and J dropped 5 bases, with 14 bases sitting between them. Sequences were obtained from peripheral blood. The chain uses TRBV11-1 and TRBJ1-4; tentative D call: TRBD1 (6 bases). The clonotype originates from a human donor in a cohort sampled during active COVID-19. The CDR3 nucleotides read TGTGCCAGCAGCTGGACGGGGGGCGAGAATGAAAAACTGTTTTTT. This gives the protein CASSWTGGENEKLFF.